These T cell receptor beta chains were read from a single sample in a study of shared clonotypes between healthy human individuals. Assay used: immunoSEQ multiplex PCR; TCRdb lists only in-frame clones, some missing. The sample records some 580,000 clones, roughly 98% being singletons. The sample comprised naive CD8+ T cells sorted from blood. These receptors were obtained from a man aged 25 to 40 in good health. The CDR3 runs from the conserved cysteine through the conserved F or W. D genes are given only for firm matches. Part of the rows lack a size; the others show once, few, many or a class for expanded clones.

D	V	size	J	CDR3	DNA
TRBD2	TRBV7-9	once	TRBJ2-3	CASTQPLAKHSTDTQYF	TGTGCCAGCACCCAACCACTAGCGAAGCATAGCACAGATACGCAGTATTTT
TRBD2	TRBV29-1	NA	TRBJ2-7	CSVGGGYEQYF	TGCAGCGTCGGGGGGGGTTACGAGCAGTACTTC
NA	TRBV14	NA	TRBJ1-3	CASSQWTQVDTIYF	TGTGCCAGCAGCCAATGGACTCAGGTGGACACCATATATTTT
TRBD2	TRBV27	NA	TRBJ2-1	CASSLFLAGSYNEQFF	TGTGCCAGCAGTTTATTTTTAGCGGGATCTTACAATGAGCAGTTCTTC
NA	TRBV27	NA	TRBJ2-3	CASSLWAGSTDTQYF	TGTGCCAGCAGTTTATGGGCGGGGAGCACAGATACGCAGTATTTT
NA	TRBV7-9	NA	TRBJ1-1	CASSFSTEAFF	TGTGCCAGCAGCTTCAGTACTGAAGCTTTCTTT
NA	TRBV4-3	NA	TRBJ2-7	CASSHTLGDYEQYF	TGCGCCAGCAGCCACACATTGGGGGACTACGAGCAGTACTTC
NA	TRBV15	NA	TRBJ2-7	CATSRGYEQYF	TGTGCCACCAGCAGAGGGTACGAGCAGTACTTC
NA	TRBV7-2	NA	TRBJ2-7	CASSLGAGWETYEQYF	TGTGCCAGCAGCTTAGGCGCAGGTTGGGAAACCTACGAGCAGTACTTC
TRBD1	TRBV7-9	NA	TRBJ1-4	CASSLTGPNEKLFF	TGTGCCAGCAGCTTGACAGGGCCAAATGAAAAACTGTTTTTT
NA	TRBV28	NA	TRBJ1-2	CASSSAYGYTF	TGTGCCAGCAGCTCGGCGTATGGCTACACCTTC
NA	TRBV7-6	NA	TRBJ2-7	CASSPDHYEQYF	TGTGCCAGCAGCCCCGACCACTACGAGCAGTACTTC
NA	TRBV10-3	once	TRBJ1-2	CATSPDVLSNYGYTF	TGTGCCACAAGCCCGGACGTACTCTCTAACTATGGCTACACCTTC
NA	TRBV27	NA	TRBJ2-7	CASSHSPGAEVQYF	TGTGCCAGCAGTCATAGTCCGGGGGCGGAAGTGCAGTACTTC
TRBD1	TRBV6-5	NA	TRBJ1-5	CASSWTGGQPQHF	TGTGCCAGCAGTTGGACAGGGGGACAGCCCCAGCATTTT
NA	TRBV27	NA	TRBJ2-7	CASSTRGVTYEQYF	TGTGCCAGCAGTACCCGGGGCGTCACCTACGAGCAGTACTTC
NA	TRBV7-2	NA	TRBJ2-7	CASSLRPAPSLDEQYF	TGTGCCAGCAGCTTGAGGCCCGCGCCTTCCCTGGACGAGCAGTACTTC
TRBD1	TRBV7-9	once	TRBJ2-7	CASSSPIRDRGYEQYF	TGTGCCAGCAGCTCCCCAATCCGGGACAGGGGCTACGAGCAGTACTTC
NA	TRBV9	NA	TRBJ1-3	CASSAKGLDGNTIYF	TGTGCCAGCAGCGCTAAGGGGTTGGACGGAAACACCATATATTTT
NA	TRBV2	NA	TRBJ1-4	CASRSGRESPSLEKLFF	TGTGCCAGCAGATCGGGTCGTGAATCCCCTTCCCTCGAAAAACTGTTTTTT
NA	TRBV4-1	NA	TRBJ1-1	CASSQVRANTEAFF	TGCGCCAGCAGCCAAGTACGAGCGAACACTGAAGCTTTCTTT
NA	TRBV28	NA	TRBJ1-5	CASSKLSGSNQPQHF	TGTGCCAGCAGCAAACTCAGCGGTAGCAATCAGCCCCAGCATTTT
NA	TRBV7-9	NA	TRBJ2-5	CASSHNNPETQYF	TGTGCCAGCAGCCACAACAACCCAGAGACCCAGTACTTC
TRBD2	TRBV6-5	NA	TRBJ2-7	CASSLGTSGTYEQYF	TGTGCCAGCAGTCTCGGGACTAGCGGGACTTACGAGCAGTACTTC
NA	TRBV19	NA	TRBJ1-1	CASTAPTMNTEAFF	TGTGCCAGTACCGCGCCGACTATGAACACTGAAGCTTTCTTT
NA	TRBV15	NA	TRBJ1-4	CATSNQNTNEKLFF	TGTGCCACCAGCAATCAGAATACTAATGAAAAACTGTTTTTT
NA	TRBV13	once	TRBJ2-3	CASSRELGTQYF	TGTGCCAGCAGCCGTGAACTTGGTACGCAGTATTTT
TRBD1	TRBV2	NA	TRBJ1-4	CASSEGGQATNEKLFF	TGTGCCAGCAGTGAAGGGGGACAGGCGACTAATGAAAAACTGTTTTTT
TRBD2	TRBV2	NA	TRBJ2-7	CASRDSVGDSGSDEQYF	TGTGCCAGCAGGGACAGCGTGGGGGATAGCGGGAGCGACGAGCAGTACTTC
NA	TRBV28	NA	TRBJ2-6	CASRQTGFGGANVLTF	TGTGCCAGCAGGCAAACAGGGTTCGGTGGGGCCAACGTCCTGACTTTC
NA	TRBV5-4	NA	TRBJ2-2	CASSLRGSVNTGELFF	TGTGCCAGCAGCTTGCGGGGGTCAGTCAACACCGGGGAGCTGTTTTTT
NA	TRBV18	NA	TRBJ2-7	CASSPLETSYEQYF	TGTGCCAGCTCACCACTAGAAACAAGCTACGAGCAGTACTTC
TRBD1	TRBV27	NA	TRBJ1-2	CASRHTGGYYGYTF	TGTGCCAGCAGACATACAGGGGGCTACTATGGCTACACCTTC
NA	TRBV5-4	NA	TRBJ2-7	CASSVEAGYEQYF	TGTGCCAGCAGCGTGGAGGCCGGGTACGAGCAGTACTTC
NA	TRBV2	NA	TRBJ2-7	CASSDYRGSYEQYF	TGTGCCAGCAGTGATTACCGGGGATCCTACGAGCAGTACTTC
NA	TRBV6-5	once	TRBJ2-7	CASRPGPTYEQYF	TGTGCCAGCAGGCCCGGGCCAACCTACGAGCAGTACTTC
TRBD2	TRBV7-9	NA	TRBJ2-7	CASSLGRTSGSREQYF	TGTGCCAGCAGCTTAGGACGGACTAGCGGGAGTCGCGAGCAGTACTTC
NA	TRBV19	NA	TRBJ1-2	CASSIRSEGYGYTF	TGTGCCAGTAGTATCAGATCCGAGGGCTATGGCTACACCTTC
NA	TRBV5-1	NA	TRBJ1-2	CASSLDEGANYGYTF	TGCGCCAGCAGCCTCGATGAGGGAGCTAACTATGGCTACACCTTC
NA	TRBV29-1	NA	TRBJ2-7	CSVSDGSYEQYF	TGCAGCGTTTCCGACGGTTCCTACGAGCAGTACTTC
TRBD2	TRBV5-1	NA	TRBJ2-1	CASSGLAGVDEQFF	TGCGCCAGCAGCGGGCTAGCGGGAGTTGATGAGCAGTTCTTC
TRBD1	TRBV5-5	NA	TRBJ2-7	CASSPRDRDYEQYF	TGTGCCAGCAGCCCCCGGGACAGGGACTACGAGCAGTACTTC
NA	TRBV19	once	TRBJ2-7	CASSTLPLYEQYF	TGTGCCAGTAGTACGTTACCTCTCTACGAGCAGTACTTC
TRBD1	TRBV9	NA	TRBJ1-1	CASSVGDSSTEAFF	TGTGCCAGCAGCGTAGGGGACAGTAGCACTGAAGCTTTCTTT
NA	TRBV29-1	once	TRBJ2-1	CSVTVPLYNEQFF	TGCAGCGTGACGGTCCCTCTGTACAATGAGCAGTTCTTC
NA	TRBV5-1	once	TRBJ2-2	CASTEPYSNTGELFF	TGCGCCAGCACTGAACCGTATTCGAACACCGGGGAGCTGTTTTTT
TRBD2	TRBV7-2	NA	TRBJ2-5	CASSSRLAGGPETQYF	TGTGCCAGCAGCTCACGACTAGCGGGAGGGCCAGAGACCCAGTACTTC
NA	TRBV18	once	TRBJ1-1	CASSPAGSYHVYTEAFF	TGTGCCAGCTCGCCGGCAGGGTCTTATCACGTTTACACTGAAGCTTTCTTT
TRBD1	TRBV25-1	NA	TRBJ2-4	CASSEHWDRGRVNIQYF	TGTGCCAGCAGTGAACATTGGGACAGGGGGCGAGTTAACATTCAGTACTTC
NA	TRBV27	NA	TRBJ2-7	CASSPEVAGSYYEQYF	TGTGCCAGCTCCCCAGAGGTCGCGGGGTCCTACTACGAGCAGTACTTC
TRBD2	TRBV7-2	NA	TRBJ2-5	CASSFGLAGLQETQYF	TGTGCCAGCAGCTTCGGGCTAGCGGGCTTACAAGAGACCCAGTACTTC
TRBD2	TRBV5-8	NA	TRBJ2-7	CASSLGGLGAYEQYF	TGTGCCAGCAGCTTGGGGGGACTAGGAGCCTACGAGCAGTACTTC